This entry describes one T cell receptor (beta chain). This clone was seen once. The target of this receptor is not known. No quality values exist for individual bases; no much larger clone is one base distant. The data are from a study of T cell changes during pregnancy in multiple sclerosis (dated by TCRdb to the late 2010s). About the investigation overall: The study looked at changes in the T cell repertoire across pregnancy in women with multiple sclerosis.

Libraries came from the immunoSEQ multiplex PCR assay. Drawn from immuneACCESS, this table holds only the in-frame rearrangements with V and J called that TCRdb kept. Clones are partly lost; checked studies trace under half to an unresolved V gene and leave the rest unexplained. Across this sample there are 65,000 to 80,000 clones, with about 93% seen only once. More than 0.9% of the sample goes to the ten largest clones. CDR1 and CDR2, looked up from the germline V gene, are LGHNA and YNFKEQ. The CDR3 has 14 amino acids, counting the end cysteine and phenylalanine. Kept here is only the CDR3 DNA, which spans 42 bases and is read in frame from base 1. The junction carries 11 bases between V and J, which are trimmed by 3 bases and 6 bases respectively.

The sample consisted of peripheral blood, taken in the first trimester of pregnancy. The chain is encoded by TRBV4-2 joined to TRBJ1-4; TRBD1 could be the D gene, as 5 bases match. This receptor was taken from a female donor with multiple sclerosis, enrolled in a pregnancy study. The nucleotide sequence reads TGTGCCAGCAGCCACGCCCGGGGGGATGAAAAACTGTTTTTT. Its protein reads: CASSHARGDEKLFF.